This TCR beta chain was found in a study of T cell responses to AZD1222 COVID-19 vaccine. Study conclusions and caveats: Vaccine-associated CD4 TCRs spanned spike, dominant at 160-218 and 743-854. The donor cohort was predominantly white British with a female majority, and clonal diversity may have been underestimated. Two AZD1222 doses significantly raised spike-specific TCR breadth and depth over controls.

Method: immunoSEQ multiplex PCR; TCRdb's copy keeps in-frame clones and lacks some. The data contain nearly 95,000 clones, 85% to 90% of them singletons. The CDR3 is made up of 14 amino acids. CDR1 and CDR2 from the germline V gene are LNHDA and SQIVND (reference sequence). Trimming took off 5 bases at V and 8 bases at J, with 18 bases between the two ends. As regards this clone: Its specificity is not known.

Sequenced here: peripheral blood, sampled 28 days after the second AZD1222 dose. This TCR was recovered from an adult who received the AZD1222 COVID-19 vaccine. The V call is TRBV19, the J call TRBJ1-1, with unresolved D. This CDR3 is CASSVSERRNEAFF. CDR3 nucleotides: TGTGCCAGTAGTGTCAGCGAACGACGAAACGAAGCTTTCTTT.